What follows describes a single T cell receptor (beta chain). The antigen remains undetermined. The V end lost 6 bases, the J end lost 0 bases, and 12 bases lay between the germline ends. Germline CDR1 is SNHLY and CDR2 is FYNNEI. This CDR3 is built from 14 residues. Assay: immunoSEQ multiplex PCR; the TCRdb copy retains only in-frame clones and omits some. The table shows about 82,000 clones, with around 80% occurring only once. The data are from a study of memory CD4+ T cells and cytomegalovirus serostatus. Overall study: Donors were healthy Belgian adults, some 10 CMV seropositive and 24 seronegative.

Broader study findings: About 40% of the roughly 160 known CMV-associated TCRbeta sequences appeared in CD4+ memory.

The sort gate was single viable CD3+CD4+CD8-CD45RO+ cells for memory CD4+ T cells. Sequenced material: memory CD4+ T cells from blood. The sequence was collected from an adult in good health and CMV-seronegative. The chain carries TRBV2 and TRBJ2-7, with TRBD1 as a possible D gene (6 bases). For the CDR3, the DNA is TGTGCCAGCAGCCCCGGGACACTCTCCTACGAGCAGTACTTC. It yields the protein CASSPGTLSYEQYF.